This TCR beta chain was captured in a study of T cells in Graves' hyperthyroidism and ophthalmopathy. Overall study findings and caveats: Peripheral blood also featured most of the thyroid clonotypes expanded above 0.001.

This clonotype was detected ten times or more. Its antigen is unidentified. Patients were excluded for uncontrolled infection, other autoimmune disease, pregnancy or lactation. V dropped 4 bases and J dropped 9 bases, with 12 bases sitting between them. This CDR3 region has 11 residues. Germline loops: CDR1 GTSNPN, CDR2 SVGIG (reference sequence). RNA transcripts served as the template for amplifying TCR beta CDR3 regions. TCR CDR3 underwent first-round RT-PCR with the HTBI primer set. TCRdb re-analysed the multiplex PCR reads in MiXCR, keeping a single row per CDR3 protein. The data contain about half a million distinct CDR3 sequences, 15% to 20% of them singletons.

The sequenced material came from blood. The rearrangement uses TRBV30 and TRBJ1-2; no clear D. This TCR derives from a man in his forties with Graves' ophthalmopathy. Written as DNA, the CDR3 is TGTGCCTGGAACCACGTCGTGAGCTACACCTTC. It specifies CAWNHVVSYTF. Full variable domain (outside the CDR3, taken from reference TRBV30 and TRBJ1-2): SQTIHQWPATLVQPVGSPLSLECTVEGTSNPNLYWYRQAAGRGLQLLFYSVGIGQISSEVPQNLSASRPQDRQFILSSKKLLLSDSGFYLCAWNHVVSYTFGSGTRLTVV.